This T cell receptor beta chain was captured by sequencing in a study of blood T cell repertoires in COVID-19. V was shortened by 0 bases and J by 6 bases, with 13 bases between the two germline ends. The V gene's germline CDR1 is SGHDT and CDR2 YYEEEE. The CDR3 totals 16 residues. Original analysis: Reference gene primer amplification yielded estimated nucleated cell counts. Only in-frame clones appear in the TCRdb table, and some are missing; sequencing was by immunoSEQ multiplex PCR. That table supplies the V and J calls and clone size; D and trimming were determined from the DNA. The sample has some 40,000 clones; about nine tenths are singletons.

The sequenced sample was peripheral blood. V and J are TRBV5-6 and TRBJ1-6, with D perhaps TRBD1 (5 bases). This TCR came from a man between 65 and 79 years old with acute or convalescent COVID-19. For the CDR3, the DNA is TGTGCCAGCAGCTTGGGGAGTGGCAGGGCTAATTCACCCCTCCACTTT. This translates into CASSLGSGRANSPLHF. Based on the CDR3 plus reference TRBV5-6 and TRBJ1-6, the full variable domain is DAGVTQSPTHLIKTRGQQVTLRCSPKSGHDTVSWYQQALGQGPQFIFQYYEEEERQRGNFPDRFSGHQFPNYSSELNVNALLLGDSALYLCASSLGSGRANSPLHFGNGTRLTVT.